Given below is one T cell receptor (beta chain) in context. The CDR3 covers 16 residues. Trimming removed 4 bases from V and 3 bases from J; junction bases left unmatched: 8. The V gene's germline CDR1 is SGHRS and CDR2 YFSETQ. This specimen comes from a study of cytomegalovirus exposure and HLA in healthy donors. Researchers ran the PCR with 60 Vbeta and 13 Jbeta primers. The table came from immunoSEQ multiplex PCR; TCRdb's copy has only in-frame clones and leaves some out. The repertoire holds approximately 120,000 clones, with about three quarters as singletons. The sequencing input was PBMCs. The TCR originated in a female donor in good health and CMV-seronegative. The rearrangement links TRBV5-1 to TRBJ2-2; 8 nucleotides match TRBD1. The CDR3 DNA reads TGCGCCAGCAGCACCTACGGGACAGGAGACACCGGGGAGCTGTTTTTT. Its protein product is CASSTYGTGDTGELFF.